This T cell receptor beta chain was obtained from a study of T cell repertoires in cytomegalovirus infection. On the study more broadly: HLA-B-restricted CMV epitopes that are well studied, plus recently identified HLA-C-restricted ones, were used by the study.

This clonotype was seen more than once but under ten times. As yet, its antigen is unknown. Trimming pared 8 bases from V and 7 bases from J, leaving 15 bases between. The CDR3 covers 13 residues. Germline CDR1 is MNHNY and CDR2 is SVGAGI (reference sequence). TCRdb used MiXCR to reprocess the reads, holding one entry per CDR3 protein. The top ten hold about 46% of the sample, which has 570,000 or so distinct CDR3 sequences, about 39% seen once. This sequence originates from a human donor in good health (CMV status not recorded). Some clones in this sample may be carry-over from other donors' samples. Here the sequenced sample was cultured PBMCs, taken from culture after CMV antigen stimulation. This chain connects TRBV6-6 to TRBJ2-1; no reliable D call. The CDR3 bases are TGTGCCAGCCTAGTAACGGGTGGGAATGAGCAGTTCTTC. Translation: CASLVTGGNEQFF.